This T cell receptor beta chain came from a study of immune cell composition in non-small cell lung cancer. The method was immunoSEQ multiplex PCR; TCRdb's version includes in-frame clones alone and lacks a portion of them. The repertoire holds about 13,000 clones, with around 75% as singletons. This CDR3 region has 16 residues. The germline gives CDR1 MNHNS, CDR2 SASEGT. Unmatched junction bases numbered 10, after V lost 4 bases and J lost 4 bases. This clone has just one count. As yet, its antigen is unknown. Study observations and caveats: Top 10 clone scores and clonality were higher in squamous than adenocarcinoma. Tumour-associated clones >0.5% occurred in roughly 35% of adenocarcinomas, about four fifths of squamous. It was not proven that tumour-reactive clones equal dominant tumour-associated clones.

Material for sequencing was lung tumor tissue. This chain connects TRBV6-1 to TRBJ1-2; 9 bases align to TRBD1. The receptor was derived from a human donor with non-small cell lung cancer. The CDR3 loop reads CASSVPDRGLSYGYTF. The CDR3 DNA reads TGTGCCAGCAGTGTCCCGGACAGGGGCCTTAGCTATGGCTACACCTTC.